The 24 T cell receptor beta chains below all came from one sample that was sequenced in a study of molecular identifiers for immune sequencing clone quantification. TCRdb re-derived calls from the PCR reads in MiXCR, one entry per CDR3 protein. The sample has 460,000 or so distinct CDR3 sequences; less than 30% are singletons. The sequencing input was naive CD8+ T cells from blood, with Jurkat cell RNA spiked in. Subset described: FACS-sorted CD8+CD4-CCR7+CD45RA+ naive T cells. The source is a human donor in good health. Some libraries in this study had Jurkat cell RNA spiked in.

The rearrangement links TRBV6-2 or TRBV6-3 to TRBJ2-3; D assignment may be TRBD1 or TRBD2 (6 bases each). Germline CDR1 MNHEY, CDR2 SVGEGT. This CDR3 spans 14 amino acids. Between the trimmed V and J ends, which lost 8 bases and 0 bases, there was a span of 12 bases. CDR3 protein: CASDRGRSTDTQYF. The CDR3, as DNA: TGTGCCAGCGACCGGGGGCGAAGCACAGATACGCAGTATTTT.

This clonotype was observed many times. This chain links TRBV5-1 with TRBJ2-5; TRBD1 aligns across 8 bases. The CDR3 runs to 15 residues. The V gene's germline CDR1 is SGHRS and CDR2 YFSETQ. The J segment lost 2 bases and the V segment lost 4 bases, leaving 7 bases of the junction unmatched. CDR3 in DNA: TGCGCCAGCAGCAAAGGACAGGGCCAGCAAGAGACCCAGTACTTC. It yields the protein CASSKGQGQQETQYF.

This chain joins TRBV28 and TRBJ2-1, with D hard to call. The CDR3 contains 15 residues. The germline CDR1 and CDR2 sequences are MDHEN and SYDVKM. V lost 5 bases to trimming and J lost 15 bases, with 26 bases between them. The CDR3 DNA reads TGTGCCAGCAGTGAAATTCCCCGGGCGCCCGTAGTTCCGTTCTTC. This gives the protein CASSEIPRAPVVPFF.

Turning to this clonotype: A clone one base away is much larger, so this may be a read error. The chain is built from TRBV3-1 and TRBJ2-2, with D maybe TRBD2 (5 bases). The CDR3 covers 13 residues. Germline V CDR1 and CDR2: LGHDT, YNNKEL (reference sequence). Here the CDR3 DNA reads TGTGCCGGCAGCCTGGACTTTACCGGGGAGCTGTTTTTT. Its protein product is CAGSLDFTGELFF.

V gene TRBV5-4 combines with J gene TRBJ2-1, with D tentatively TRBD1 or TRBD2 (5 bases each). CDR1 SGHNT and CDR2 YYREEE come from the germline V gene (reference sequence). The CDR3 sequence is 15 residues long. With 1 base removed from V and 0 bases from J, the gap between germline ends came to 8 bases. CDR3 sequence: CASSLPGSSYNEQFF. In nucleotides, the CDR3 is TGTGCCAGCAGCTTGCCAGGGAGCTCCTACAATGAGCAGTTCTTC.

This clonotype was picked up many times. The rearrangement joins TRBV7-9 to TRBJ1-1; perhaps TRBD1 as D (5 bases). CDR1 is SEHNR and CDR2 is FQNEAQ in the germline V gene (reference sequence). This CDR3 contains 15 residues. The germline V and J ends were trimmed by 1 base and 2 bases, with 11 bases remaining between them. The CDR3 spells CASSLGLGVNTEAFF. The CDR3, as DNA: TGTGCCAGCAGCTTAGGTCTGGGGGTTAACACTGAAGCTTTCTTT.

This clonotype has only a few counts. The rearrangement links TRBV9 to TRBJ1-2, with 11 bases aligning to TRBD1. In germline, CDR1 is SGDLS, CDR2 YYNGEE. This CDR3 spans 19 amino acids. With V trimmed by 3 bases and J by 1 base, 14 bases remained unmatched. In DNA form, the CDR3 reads TGTGCCAGCAGCGATATGGACAGGGGGCTCGATTACGATAACTATGGCTACACCTTC. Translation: CASSDMDRGLDYDNYGYTF.

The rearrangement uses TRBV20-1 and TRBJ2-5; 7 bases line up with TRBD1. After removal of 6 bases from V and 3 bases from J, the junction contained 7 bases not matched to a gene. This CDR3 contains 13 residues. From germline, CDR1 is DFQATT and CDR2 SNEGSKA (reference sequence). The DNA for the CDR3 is TGCAGTGCCAGGGGACAGACAAAAGAGACCCAGTACTTC. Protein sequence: CSARGQTKETQYF.

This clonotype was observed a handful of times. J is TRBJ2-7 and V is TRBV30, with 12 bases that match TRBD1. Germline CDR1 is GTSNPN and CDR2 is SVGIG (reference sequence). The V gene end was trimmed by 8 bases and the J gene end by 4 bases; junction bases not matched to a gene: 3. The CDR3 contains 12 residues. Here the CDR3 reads CALGQGAYEQYF. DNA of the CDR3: TGTGCCCTGGGACAGGGGGCGTACGAGCAGTACTTC.

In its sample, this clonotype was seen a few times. CDR3 in DNA: TGTGCCAGCAGTTCATTCCGGGACAGGGTCCAAGAGACCCAGTACTTC. This encodes CASSSFRDRVQETQYF. J is TRBJ2-5 and V is TRBV28; 9 bases fit TRBD1. J lost 1 base, V lost 4 bases, and 7 bases had no gene match. Per the germline V gene, CDR1 is MDHEN and CDR2 is SYDVKM. The CDR3 runs 16 residues.

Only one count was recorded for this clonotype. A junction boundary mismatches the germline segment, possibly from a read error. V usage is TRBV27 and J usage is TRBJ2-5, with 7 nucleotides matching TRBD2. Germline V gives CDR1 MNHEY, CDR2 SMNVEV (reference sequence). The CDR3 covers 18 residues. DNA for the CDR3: TGTGCCAGCAGTTCTATCTACCGGACCCGCGGGGGTAAAGAGCCCCAGTACTTC. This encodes CASSSIYRTRGGKEPQYF.

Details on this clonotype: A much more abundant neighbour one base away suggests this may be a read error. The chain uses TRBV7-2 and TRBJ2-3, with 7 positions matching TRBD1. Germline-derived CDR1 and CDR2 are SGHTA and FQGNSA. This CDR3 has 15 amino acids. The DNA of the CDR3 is TGTGCCAGCAGCCTAATGACAGGGCGCACAGCTACGCAGTATTTT. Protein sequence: CASSLMTGRTATQYF.

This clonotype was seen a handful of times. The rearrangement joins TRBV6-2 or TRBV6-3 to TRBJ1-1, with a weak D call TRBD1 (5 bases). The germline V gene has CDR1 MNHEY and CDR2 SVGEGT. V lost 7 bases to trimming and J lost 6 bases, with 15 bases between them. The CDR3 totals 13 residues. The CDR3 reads CASTPGGISEAFF. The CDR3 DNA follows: TGTGCCAGCACCCCGGGGGGTATCTCTGAAGCTTTCTTT.

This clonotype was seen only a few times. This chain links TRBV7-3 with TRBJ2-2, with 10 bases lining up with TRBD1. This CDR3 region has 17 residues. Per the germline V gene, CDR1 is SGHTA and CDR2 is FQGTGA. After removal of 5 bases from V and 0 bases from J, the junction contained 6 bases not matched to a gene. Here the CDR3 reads CASSLLGQGANTGELFF. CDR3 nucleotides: TGTGCCAGCAGCCTCCTAGGACAGGGGGCGAACACCGGGGAGCTGTTTTTT.

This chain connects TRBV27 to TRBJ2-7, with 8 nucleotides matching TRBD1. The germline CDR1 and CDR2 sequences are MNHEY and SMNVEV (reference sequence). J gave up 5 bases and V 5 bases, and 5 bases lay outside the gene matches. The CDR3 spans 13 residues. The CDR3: CASSVTGDHEQYF. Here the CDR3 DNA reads TGTGCCAGCAGTGTGACAGGGGACCACGAGCAGTACTTC.

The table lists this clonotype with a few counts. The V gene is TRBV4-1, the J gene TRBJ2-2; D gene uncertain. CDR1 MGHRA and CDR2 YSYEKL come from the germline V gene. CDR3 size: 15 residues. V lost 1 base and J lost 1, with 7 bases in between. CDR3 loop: CASSQVALNTGELFF. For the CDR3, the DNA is TGCGCCAGCAGCCAAGTGGCTCTGAACACCGGGGAGCTGTTTTTT.

The CDR3 region has the DNA TGTGCCAGCAGCTTAGCACAGGGAGTTGGGACTGAAGCTTTCTTT. It yields the protein CASSLAQGVGTEAFF. The chain couples TRBV7-9 to TRBJ1-1, with TRBD1 as a possible D gene (6 bases). This CDR3 contains 15 residues. Germline V gene data show CDR1 as SEHNR and CDR2 as FQNEAQ (reference sequence). V was shortened by 0 bases and J by 5 bases, with 13 bases between the two germline ends.

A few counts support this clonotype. The CDR3 sequence is CASSYQVAENTGELFF. CDR3 DNA: TGTGCCAGCAGCTATCAGGTGGCAGAGAACACCGGGGAGCTGTTTTTT. V and J are TRBV7-6 and TRBJ2-2; the D is unclear. The CDR3 runs 16 residues. The germline V gene has CDR1 SGHVS and CDR2 FNYEAQ. Deletions cut 4 bases from V and 1 base from J, with 13 bases between.

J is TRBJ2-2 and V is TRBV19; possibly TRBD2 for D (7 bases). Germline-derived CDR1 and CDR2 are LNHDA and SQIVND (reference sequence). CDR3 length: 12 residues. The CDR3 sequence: CATSGGPGELFF. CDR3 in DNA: TGTGCGACTTCCGGGGGGCCCGGGGAGCTGTTTTTT.

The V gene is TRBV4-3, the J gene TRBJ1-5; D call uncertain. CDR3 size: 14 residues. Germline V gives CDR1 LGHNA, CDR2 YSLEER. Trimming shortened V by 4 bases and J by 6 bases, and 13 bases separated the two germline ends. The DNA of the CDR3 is TGCGCCAGCAGCCCGGCCCTCGGGAGTCAGCCCCAGCATTTT. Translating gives CASSPALGSQPQHF.

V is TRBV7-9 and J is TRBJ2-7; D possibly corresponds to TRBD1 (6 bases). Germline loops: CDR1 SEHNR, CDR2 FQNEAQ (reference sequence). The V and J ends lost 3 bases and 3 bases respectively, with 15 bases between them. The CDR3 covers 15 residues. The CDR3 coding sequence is TGTGCCAGCAGCTTGCGCCCCGGACAGAGCTACGAGCAGTACTTC. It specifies CASSLRPGQSYEQYF.

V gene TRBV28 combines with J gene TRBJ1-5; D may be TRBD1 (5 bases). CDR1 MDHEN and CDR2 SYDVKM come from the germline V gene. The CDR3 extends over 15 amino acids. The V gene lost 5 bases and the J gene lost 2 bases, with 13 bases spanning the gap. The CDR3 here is CASSIAGNRNQPQHF. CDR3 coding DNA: TGTGCCAGCAGTATAGCAGGGAACCGCAATCAGCCCCAGCATTTT.

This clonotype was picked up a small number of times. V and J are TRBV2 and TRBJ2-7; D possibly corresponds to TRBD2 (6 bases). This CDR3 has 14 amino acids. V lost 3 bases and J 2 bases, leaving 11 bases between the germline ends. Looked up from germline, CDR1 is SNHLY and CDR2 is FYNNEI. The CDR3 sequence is CASSEEGRTYEQYF. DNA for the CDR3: TGTGCCAGCAGTGAGGAGGGCAGGACCTACGAGCAGTACTTC.

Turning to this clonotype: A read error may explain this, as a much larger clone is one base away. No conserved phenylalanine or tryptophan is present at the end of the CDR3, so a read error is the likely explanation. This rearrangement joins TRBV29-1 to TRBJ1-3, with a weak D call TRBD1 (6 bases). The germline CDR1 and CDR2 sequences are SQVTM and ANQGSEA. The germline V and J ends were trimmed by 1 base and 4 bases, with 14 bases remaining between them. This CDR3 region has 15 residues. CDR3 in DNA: TGCAGCGTTGAAGCCCACCCAGACAGGGGAAACACCATATATTTG. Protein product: CSVEAHPDRGNTIYL.